The T cell receptor beta chain described here comes from a study of blood T cell repertoires in COVID-19 (dated by TCRdb to 2018 to 2020). With respect to the entire study: Samples from collaborators originated in the United States, Italy and Spain and spanned both the acute and convalescent phases of COVID-19. The prospective study material was composed of cDNA or gDNA derived from T cells, B-cell-depleted T cells, or PBMCs. Subjects who had been exposed to COVID-19, were actively infected with it, or had recovered from it provided the deeply sampled blood TCRbeta repertoires that made up the dataset. A freely available public database, intended as a resource for researchers studying the immune response to SARS-CoV-2, is where the repertoires were released. The samples were drawn from the first 160 participants of the ongoing ImmuneRACE study and from 1,254 subjects provided by 6 global collaborators. The sample metadata nearly always contained a de-identified subject ID, COVID-19 status, age in years and sex. Where available, HLA class I and class II types were obtained from metadata supplied by the sample provider rather than from assay-based typing.

Regarding this clone: It has no known antigen specificity. It has no much larger one-base neighbor in the sample; base qualities were not kept.

At one collaborating source in Seattle, patients were enrolled during active infection and were followed longitudinally through the course of disease. Collaborating institutions collected whole blood in K2EDTA tubes following their own protocols. Collaborator samples were shipped for TCRbeta analysis as frozen whole blood, isolated PBMCs, or DNA extracted from either sample type. Beyond this particular receptor, the publication reports: The quantity of clinical and demographic metadata differed by source and by participant and was supplied without curation.

TCRbeta CDR3 regions were amplified from genomic DNA using the immunoSEQ Assay, a bias-controlled multiplex PCR. From the authors' description of their analysis: The number of nucleated cells in each sample was estimated by amplification of reference gene primers within the assay. To quantify the absolute abundance of each unique TCRbeta CDR3 rearrangement, sequence reads were collapsed and filtered. For each sample, productive Simpson clonality was calculated as the square root of Simpson's diversity index over productive rearrangements. TCRdb took this table from immuneACCESS and kept in-frame rearrangements with V and J called. Such tables lack part of the clones; where checked against another copy, unresolved V genes explain under half of the gap, and the rest is unexplained. V and J calls and clone size come straight from that table; D and trimming were deduced from the DNA. In all, the sample holds around 400,000 clones, and about 89% of those were seen once. The top ten hold 10% of the sample.

The germline V gene yields SGHRS for CDR1 and YFSETQ for CDR2. Trimming at the junction amounts to 4 bases on V and 2 bases on J, and the germline ends lie 8 bases apart. The CDR3, cysteine through phenylalanine, is 13 amino acids long. Only the CDR3 DNA is retained, 39 bases long and in frame from the first base. The chain is made from TRBV5-1 and TRBJ2-3; the D gene lacks a confident call. This TCR came from a woman aged 25-40 years with COVID-19, enrolled during active disease. The sequenced material came from peripheral blood. At the DNA level, the sequence is TGCGCCAGCAGCAAAGCCCTCACAGATACGCAGTATTTT. Its protein reads: CASSKALTDTQYF.